This T cell receptor (beta chain) was sequenced for a study of blood T cell repertoires in COVID-19. The wider study: The study drew acute and convalescent COVID-19 samples from the United States, Italy and Spain. Nucleic acid was either cDNA or gDNA, and it came from T cells, B-cell-depleted T cells, or PBMCs.

The CDR3 runs 16 residues. Trimming took 1 base from V and 1 from J; bases not matched to a gene: 4. Per germline, CDR1 MNHNS and CDR2 SASEGT. Original processing notes: How many nucleated cells were present was estimated from reference gene primer amplification. Using immunoSEQ multiplex PCR, the repertoire was profiled, and TCRdb retains in-frame clones only, with some absent. That table gives V, J and clone size, and the DNA gave D and trimming. The repertoire has about 400,000 clones, around 90% of them found once; the top ten carry under 3%. The receptor was derived from a human donor in a cohort sampled during active COVID-19. Sequenced: peripheral blood. The chain recombines TRBV6-1 with TRBJ1-2, with TRBD1 matching 9 bases. CDR3 bases: TGTGCCAGCAGTGAAGAGGGACAGGGAAGTAACTATGGCTACACCTTC. This gives the protein CASSEEGQGSNYGYTF.